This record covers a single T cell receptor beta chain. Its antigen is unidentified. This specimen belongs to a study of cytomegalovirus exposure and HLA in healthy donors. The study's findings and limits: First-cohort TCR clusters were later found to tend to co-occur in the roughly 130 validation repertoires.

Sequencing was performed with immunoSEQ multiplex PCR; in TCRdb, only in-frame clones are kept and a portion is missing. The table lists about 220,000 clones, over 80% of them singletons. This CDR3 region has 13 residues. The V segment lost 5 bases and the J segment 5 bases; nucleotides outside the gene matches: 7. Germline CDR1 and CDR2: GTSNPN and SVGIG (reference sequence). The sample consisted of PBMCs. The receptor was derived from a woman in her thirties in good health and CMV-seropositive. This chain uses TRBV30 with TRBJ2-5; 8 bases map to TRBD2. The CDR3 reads CAWERGGAETQYF. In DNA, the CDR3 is TGTGCCTGGGAACGGGGGGGGGCGGAGACCCAGTACTTC.